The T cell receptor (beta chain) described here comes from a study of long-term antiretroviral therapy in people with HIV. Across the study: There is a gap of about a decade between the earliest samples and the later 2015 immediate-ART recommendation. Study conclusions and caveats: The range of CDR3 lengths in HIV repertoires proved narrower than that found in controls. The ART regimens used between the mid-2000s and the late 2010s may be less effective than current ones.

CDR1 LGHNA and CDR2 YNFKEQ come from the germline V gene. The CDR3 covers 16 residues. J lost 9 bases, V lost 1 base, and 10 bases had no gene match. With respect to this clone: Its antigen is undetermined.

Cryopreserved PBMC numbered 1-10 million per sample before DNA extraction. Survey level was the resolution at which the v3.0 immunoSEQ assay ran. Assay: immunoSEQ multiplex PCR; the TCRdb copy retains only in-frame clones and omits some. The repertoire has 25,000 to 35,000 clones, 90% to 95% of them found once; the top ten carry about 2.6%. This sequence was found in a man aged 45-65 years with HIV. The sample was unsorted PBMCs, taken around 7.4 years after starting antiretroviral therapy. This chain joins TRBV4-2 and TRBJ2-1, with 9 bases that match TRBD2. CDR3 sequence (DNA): TGTGCCAGCAGCCAAGGAGGGGCGGGGGGGCCTATTGAGCAGTTCTTC. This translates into CASSQGGAGGPIEQFF.